These T cell receptor beta chains were read from a single sample in a study of graft-versus-host responses after intestinal transplantation. These receptors lack a known antigen. Method: immunoSEQ multiplex PCR; TCRdb's copy keeps in-frame clones and lacks some. The sample has tens of thousands of clones, about 94% seen once. Sequencing used unstimulated CD8+ T cells sorted from spleen or lymph node cells, obtained before intestinal transplant. These TCRs come from a human donor who received an intestinal transplant. Each CDR3 is given with its conserved first and last residue. The order of the fields is CDR3 DNA, CDR3 protein, J gene, V gene, clone size, D gene. The D gene is left open where the match is weak. Not every row has a clone size; where given, it reads once, few, many or a size class.

CDR3 DNA: TGCGCCACCGCACGGGGTCGGGACCCCGACATGAACACTGAAGCTTTCTTT
CDR3 protein: CATARGRDPDMNTEAFF
J gene: TRBJ1-1
V gene: TRBV10-1
clone size: .
D gene: .

CDR3 DNA: TGTGCCAGCAGTTTCGGTCTCAACACAGATACGCAGTATTTT
CDR3 protein: CASSFGLNTDTQYF
J gene: TRBJ2-3
V gene: TRBV27
clone size: once
D gene: .

CDR3 DNA: TGTGCCAGCAGCTTGAGCCGACAGGGTAGCTACGAGCAGTACTTC
CDR3 protein: CASSLSRQGSYEQYF
J gene: TRBJ2-7
V gene: TRBV5-4
clone size: .
D gene: TRBD1

CDR3 DNA: TGTGCCAGCAGTTCGTCCCGGACAGGGTACTACGAGCAGTACTTC
CDR3 protein: CASSSSRTGYYEQYF
J gene: TRBJ2-7
V gene: TRBV27
clone size: .
D gene: TRBD1

CDR3 DNA: TGTGCCAGCAGTGAGGACCGGGGGCTGTACAATGAGCAGTTCTTC
CDR3 protein: CASSEDRGLYNEQFF
J gene: TRBJ2-1
V gene: TRBV25-1
clone size: .
D gene: .

CDR3 DNA: TGTGCCAGCAGTGGAGGGTATAGCAATCAGCCCCAGCATTTT
CDR3 protein: CASSGGYSNQPQHF
J gene: TRBJ1-5
V gene: TRBV2
clone size: .
D gene: .

CDR3 DNA: TGTGTGGGACTAGGTGAGATAGATGAGCAGTTCTTC
CDR3 protein: CVGLGEIDEQFF
J gene: TRBJ2-1
V gene: TRBV27
clone size: .
D gene: TRBD2

CDR3 DNA: TGTGCCAGCAGTTTTAAAGTGAACACCGGGGAGCTGTTTTTT
CDR3 protein: CASSFKVNTGELFF
J gene: TRBJ2-2
V gene: TRBV27
clone size: .
D gene: .

CDR3 DNA: TGTGCCAGCAGCCCCGGGACTAGCGGGAGGCAGACCCAGTACTTC
CDR3 protein: CASSPGTSGRQTQYF
J gene: TRBJ2-5
V gene: TRBV11-2
clone size: .
D gene: TRBD2

CDR3 DNA: TGTGCCAGCAGCCTGGGACTAGCGGAGACCTACGAGCAGTACTTC
CDR3 protein: CASSLGLAETYEQYF
J gene: TRBJ2-7
V gene: TRBV14
clone size: .
D gene: TRBD2

CDR3 DNA: TGTGCCAGTAGTATAGACCTAATCAACCGACAGGGAGCAACTGGAAACACCATATATTTT
CDR3 protein: CASSIDLINRQGATGNTIYF
J gene: TRBJ1-3
V gene: TRBV19
clone size: .
D gene: TRBD1

CDR3 DNA: TGTGCCAGCTGGGCGGGCCAAGCGGGCGAGCAGTACTTC
CDR3 protein: CASWAGQAGEQYF
J gene: TRBJ2-7
V gene: TRBV27
clone size: .
D gene: .

CDR3 DNA: TGCGCCAGCAGTGAGTCTGGGGGAACTGAAGCTTTCTTT
CDR3 protein: CASSESGGTEAFF
J gene: TRBJ1-1
V gene: TRBV10-1
clone size: .
D gene: .

CDR3 DNA: TGTGCCAGCAGTTATTCAGGGGGAGGCAATCAGCCCCAGCATTTT
CDR3 protein: CASSYSGGGNQPQHF
J gene: TRBJ1-5
V gene: TRBV14
clone size: .
D gene: TRBD1

CDR3 DNA: TGTGCCAGCAGCGTACGGGTGACGGGAGAGGTAAATGAGCAGTTCTTC
CDR3 protein: CASSVRVTGEVNEQFF
J gene: TRBJ2-1
V gene: TRBV9
clone size: .
D gene: .

CDR3 DNA: TGTGCCAGCAGCCCTTCCCCGTATTTCACTACAACTAATGAAAAACTGTTTTTT
CDR3 protein: CASSPSPYFTTTNEKLFF
J gene: TRBJ1-4
V gene: TRBV7-9
clone size: few
D gene: .

CDR3 DNA: TGTGCCAGCAGCGTAGAGACGGGGAGCTCCTACGAGCAGTACTTC
CDR3 protein: CASSVETGSSYEQYF
J gene: TRBJ2-7
V gene: TRBV9
clone size: .
D gene: .

CDR3 DNA: TGCGCCAGCAGCCAAGTCCGGGTGATGAACACTGAAGCTTTCTTT
CDR3 protein: CASSQVRVMNTEAFF
J gene: TRBJ1-1
V gene: TRBV4-1
clone size: .
D gene: .

CDR3 DNA: TGTGCCAGCAGTCCGCAGGGTGACGAGCAGTACTTC
CDR3 protein: CASSPQGDEQYF
J gene: TRBJ2-7
V gene: TRBV6-6
clone size: .
D gene: .

CDR3 DNA: TGTGCCAGCAGTTGGGCCGAGGGCGGGACCTACGAGCAGTACTTC
CDR3 protein: CASSWAEGGTYEQYF
J gene: TRBJ2-7
V gene: TRBV27
clone size: .
D gene: .

CDR3 DNA: TGTGCCAGCAGTTTGCGGCGGCAGGGCATGGGCGGCTACACCTTC
CDR3 protein: CASSLRRQGMGGYTF
J gene: TRBJ1-2
V gene: TRBV2
clone size: .
D gene: .

CDR3 DNA: TGTGCCAGCAGCACCCAACAGGGGATCACTGGAAACACCATATATTTT
CDR3 protein: CASSTQQGITGNTIYF
J gene: TRBJ1-3
V gene: TRBV9
clone size: .
D gene: TRBD1

CDR3 DNA: TGTGCCAGCAGCCCTCGGACAGGGGTCAGGTATGGCTACACCTTC
CDR3 protein: CASSPRTGVRYGYTF
J gene: TRBJ1-2
V gene: TRBV9
clone size: .
D gene: TRBD1

CDR3 DNA: TGTGCCAGCAGTTTATTCCCGGCAAATCCGTGGGGGGGGCAAGAGACCCAGTACTTC
CDR3 protein: CASSLFPANPWGGQETQYF
J gene: TRBJ2-5
V gene: TRBV27
clone size: .
D gene: TRBD2

CDR3 DNA: TGTGCCAGCAGTGACCTCAGAGAAGCGAACACCGGGGAGCTGTTTTTT
CDR3 protein: CASSDLREANTGELFF
J gene: TRBJ2-2
V gene: TRBV25-1
clone size: .
D gene: .

CDR3 DNA: TGTGCCAGCAGCTATGACAACTCCTACGAGCAGTACTTC
CDR3 protein: CASSYDNSYEQYF
J gene: TRBJ2-7
V gene: TRBV5-6
clone size: .
D gene: .

CDR3 DNA: TGTGCCAGCAGCTTAGGCCCGGGAGGCAGCACAGATACGCAGTATTTT
CDR3 protein: CASSLGPGGSTDTQYF
J gene: TRBJ2-3
V gene: TRBV7-8
clone size: once
D gene: TRBD2